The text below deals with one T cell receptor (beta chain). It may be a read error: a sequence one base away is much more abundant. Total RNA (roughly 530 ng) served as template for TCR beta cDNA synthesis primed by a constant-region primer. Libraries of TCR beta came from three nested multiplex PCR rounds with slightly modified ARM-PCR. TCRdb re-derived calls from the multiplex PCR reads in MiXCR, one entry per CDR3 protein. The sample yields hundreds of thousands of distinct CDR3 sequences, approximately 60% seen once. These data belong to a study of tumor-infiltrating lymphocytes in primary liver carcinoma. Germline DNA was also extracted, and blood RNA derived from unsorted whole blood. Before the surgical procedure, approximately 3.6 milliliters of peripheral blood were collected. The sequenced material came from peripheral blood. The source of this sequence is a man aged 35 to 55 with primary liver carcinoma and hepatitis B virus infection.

This chain's CDR3 is CASGLAPGTGEPFF. CDR3 coding DNA: TGTGCCAGTGGGTTGGCCCCGGGAACCGGGGAGCCGTTTTTT. The chain uses TRBV6-5 and TRBJ2-2; D may be TRBD2 (5 bases). The CDR3 is 14 residues long. Germline V gives CDR1 MNHEY, CDR2 SVGAGI.